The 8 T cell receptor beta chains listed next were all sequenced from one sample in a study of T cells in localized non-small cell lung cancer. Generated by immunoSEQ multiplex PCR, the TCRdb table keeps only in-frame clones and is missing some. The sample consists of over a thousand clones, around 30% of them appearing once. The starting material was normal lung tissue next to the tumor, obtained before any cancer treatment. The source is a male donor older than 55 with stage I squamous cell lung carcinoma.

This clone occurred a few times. This CDR3 is CASSVLFGESDTQYF. In DNA, the CDR3 is TGTGCCAGCAGCGTCCTATTCGGGGAATCAGATACGCAGTATTTT. J is TRBJ2-3 and V is TRBV6-8; D perhaps matches TRBD2 (5 bases). CDR1 and CDR2 from the germline V gene are MNHGY and SAAAGT. The CDR3 totals 15 residues. V was shortened by 6 bases and J by 4 bases, with 17 bases between the two germline ends.

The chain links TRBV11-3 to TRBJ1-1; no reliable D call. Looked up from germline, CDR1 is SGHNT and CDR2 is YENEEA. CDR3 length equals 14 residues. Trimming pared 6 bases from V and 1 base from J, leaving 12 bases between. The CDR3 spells CASSLSPGNTEAFF. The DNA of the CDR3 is TGTGCCAGCAGTTTATCACCGGGGAACACTGAAGCTTTCTTT.

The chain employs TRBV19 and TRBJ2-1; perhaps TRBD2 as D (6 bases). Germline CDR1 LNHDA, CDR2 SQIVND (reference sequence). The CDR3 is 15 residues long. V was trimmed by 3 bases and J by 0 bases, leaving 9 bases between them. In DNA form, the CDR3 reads TGTGCCAGTAGTATTAGCGGAAGCTCCTACAATGAGCAGTTCTTC. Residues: CASSISGSSYNEQFF. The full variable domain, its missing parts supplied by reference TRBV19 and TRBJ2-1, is DGGITQSPKYLFRKEGQNVTLSCEQNLNHDAMYWYRQDPGQGLRLIYYSQIVNDFQKGDIAEGYSVSREKKESFPLTVTSAQKNPTAFYLCASSISGSSYNEQFFGPGTRLTVL.

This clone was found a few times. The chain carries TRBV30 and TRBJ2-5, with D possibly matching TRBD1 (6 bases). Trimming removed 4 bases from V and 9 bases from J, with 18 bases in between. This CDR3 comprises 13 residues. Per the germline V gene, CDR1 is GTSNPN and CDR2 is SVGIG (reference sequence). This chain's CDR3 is CAWNRQVGESQYF. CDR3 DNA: TGTGCCTGGAACCGACAGGTGGGGGAGTCCCAGTACTTC.

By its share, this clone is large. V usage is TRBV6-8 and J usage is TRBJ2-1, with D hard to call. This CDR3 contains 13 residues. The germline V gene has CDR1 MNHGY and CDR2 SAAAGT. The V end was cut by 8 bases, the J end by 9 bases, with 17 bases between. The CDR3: CASVWLRTTEQFF. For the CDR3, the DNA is TGTGCCAGCGTTTGGCTCCGGACGACTGAGCAGTTCTTC.

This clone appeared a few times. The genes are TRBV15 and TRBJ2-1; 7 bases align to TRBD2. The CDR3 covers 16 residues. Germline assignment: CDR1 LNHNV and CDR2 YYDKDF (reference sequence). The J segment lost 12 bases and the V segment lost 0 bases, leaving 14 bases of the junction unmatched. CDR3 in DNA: TGTGCCACCAGCAGAGAAGGGAGGGCAGGTCGCGAGGCGCAGTTCTTC. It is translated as CATSREGRAGREAQFF.

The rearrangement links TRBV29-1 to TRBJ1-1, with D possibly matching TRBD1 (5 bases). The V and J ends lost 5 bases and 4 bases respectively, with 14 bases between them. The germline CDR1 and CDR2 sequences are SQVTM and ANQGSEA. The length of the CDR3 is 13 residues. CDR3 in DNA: TGCAGCGTTCTAGGGGCCGGGAGCACTGAAGCTTTCTTT. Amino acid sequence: CSVLGAGSTEAFF.

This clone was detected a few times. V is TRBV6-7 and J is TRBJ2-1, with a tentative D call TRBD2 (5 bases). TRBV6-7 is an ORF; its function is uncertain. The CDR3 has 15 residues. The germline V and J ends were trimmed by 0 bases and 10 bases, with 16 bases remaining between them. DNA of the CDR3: TGTGCCAGCAGTTACTCCTATGGACTGCCTGGAGAGCAGTTCTTC. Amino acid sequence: CASSYSYGLPGEQFF.